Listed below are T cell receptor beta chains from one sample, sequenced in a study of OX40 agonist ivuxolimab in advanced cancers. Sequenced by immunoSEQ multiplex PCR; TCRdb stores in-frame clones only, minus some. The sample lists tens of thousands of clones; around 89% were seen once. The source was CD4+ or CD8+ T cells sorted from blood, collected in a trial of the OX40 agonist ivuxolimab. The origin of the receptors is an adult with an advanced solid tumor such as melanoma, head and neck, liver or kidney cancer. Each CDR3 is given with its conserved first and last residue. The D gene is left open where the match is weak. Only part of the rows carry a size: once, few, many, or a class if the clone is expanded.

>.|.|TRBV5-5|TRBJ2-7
CASSLVAGWDEQYF
TGTGCCAGCAGCTTGGTCGCAGGGTGGGACGAGCAGTACTTC
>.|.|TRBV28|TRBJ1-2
CASSSRWYGYTF
TGTGCCAGCAGTTCTCGTTGGTATGGCTACACCTTC
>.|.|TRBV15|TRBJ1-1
CATSPTLTATNTEAFF
TGTGCCACCAGCCCGACCCTGACAGCGACCAACACTGAAGCTTTCTTT
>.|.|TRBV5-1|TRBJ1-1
CASSFFGVNTEAFF
TGCGCCAGCAGCTTCTTCGGAGTTAACACTGAAGCTTTCTTT
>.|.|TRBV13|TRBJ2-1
CASSSQTSGGPTRGPYYNEQFF
TGTGCCAGCAGCTCACAGACTAGTGGGGGCCCAACCAGGGGTCCCTACTACAATGAGCAGTTCTTC
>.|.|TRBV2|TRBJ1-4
CASKRSSEKLFF
TGTGCCAGCAAGAGGAGTAGCGAAAAACTGTTTTTT
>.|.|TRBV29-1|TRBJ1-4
CSVWSGNEKLFF
TGCAGCGTGTGGAGTGGTAATGAAAAACTGTTTTTT
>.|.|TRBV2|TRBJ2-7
CASSGPGSYEQYF
TGTGCCAGCAGTGGGCCAGGGTCCTACGAGCAGTACTTC
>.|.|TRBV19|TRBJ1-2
CASSTGRDYGYTF
TGTGCCAGTAGTACAGGGCGAGACTATGGCTACACCTTC
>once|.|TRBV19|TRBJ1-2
CASRTLSVGGYTF
TGTGCCAGTAGGACACTTTCAGTGGGTGGCTACACCTTC
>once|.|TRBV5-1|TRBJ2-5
CASSYGTPDGETQYF
TGCGCCAGCAGTTACGGGACCCCGGATGGGGAGACCCAGTACTTC
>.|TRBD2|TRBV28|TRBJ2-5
CASSFWPLANQETQYF
TGTGCCAGCAGTTTTTGGCCACTAGCGAATCAAGAGACCCAGTACTTC
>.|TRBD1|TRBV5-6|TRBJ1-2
CASSFLGQGVLNDGYTF
TGTGCCAGCAGCTTCTTGGGACAGGGGGTTTTAAACGATGGCTACACCTTC
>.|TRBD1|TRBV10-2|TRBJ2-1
CASSEPLDRASSYNEQFF
TGCGCCAGCAGTGAGCCACTGGACAGGGCCAGCTCCTACAATGAGCAGTTCTTC
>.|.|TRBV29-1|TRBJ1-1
CSGDRLGNEAFF
TGCAGCGGTGACAGGCTGGGGAATGAAGCTTTCTTT
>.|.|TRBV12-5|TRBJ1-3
CASGFSGSRTPNTIYF
TGTGCTAGTGGTTTCTCCGGCAGCAGGACGCCAAACACCATATATTTT
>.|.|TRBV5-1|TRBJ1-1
CASSLDPGNTEAFF
TGCGCCAGCAGCTTGGATCCCGGGAACACTGAAGCTTTCTTT
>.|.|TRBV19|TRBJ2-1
CASSMSDEQFF
TGTGCCAGTAGTATGAGCGATGAGCAGTTCTTC
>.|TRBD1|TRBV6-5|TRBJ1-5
CASRPGQGRQPQHF
TGTGCCAGCAGGCCGGGACAGGGTCGACAGCCCCAGCATTTT
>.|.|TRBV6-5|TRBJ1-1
CASSFGRNTEAFF
TGTGCCAGCAGTTTTGGCAGGAACACTGAAGCTTTCTTC
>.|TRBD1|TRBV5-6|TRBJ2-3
CASSIRDRGGTDTQYF
TGTGCCAGCAGCATCAGGGACAGGGGAGGCACAGATACGCAGTATTTT
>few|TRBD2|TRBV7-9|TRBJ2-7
CASSLSPGGSSYEQYF
TGTGCCAGCAGCCTGTCCCCGGGGGGAAGCTCCTACGAGCAGTACTTC
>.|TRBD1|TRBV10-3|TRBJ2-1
CAISGQQGESYNEQFF
TGTGCCATCAGTGGTCAACAGGGGGAAAGTTACAATGAGCAGTTCTTC
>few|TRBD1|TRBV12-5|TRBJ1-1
CASATGGASLPTEAFF
TGTGCTAGTGCGACAGGGGGCGCGTCTCTTCCCACTGAAGCTTTCTTT
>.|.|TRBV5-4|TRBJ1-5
CASSLYRSNQPQHF
TGTGCCAGCAGCTTGTACCGTAGCAATCAGCCCCAGCATTTT
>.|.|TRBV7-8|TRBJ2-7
CASSLAFPPGSGADYEQYF
TGTGCCAGCAGCTTAGCGTTTCCTCCAGGGAGTGGGGCCGACTACGAGCAGTACTTC
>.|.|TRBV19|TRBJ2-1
CASTKGLNLYNEQFF
TGTGCCAGTACCAAGGGACTGAACCTCTACAATGAGCAGTTCTTC
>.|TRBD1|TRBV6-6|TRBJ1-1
CASTLTGEGTEAFF
TGTGCCAGCACCCTAACAGGGGAGGGCACTGAAGCTTTCTTT
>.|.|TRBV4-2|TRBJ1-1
CASSQEIGPFKAFF
TGTGCCAGCAGCCAAGAGATAGGACCGTTTAAAGCTTTCTTT
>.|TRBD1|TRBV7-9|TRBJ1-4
CASSLAPRDRDHEKLFF
TGTGCCAGCAGCTTAGCGCCTCGGGACAGGGACCATGAAAAACTGTTTTTT
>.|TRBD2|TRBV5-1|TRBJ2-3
CASSTSGASDTQYF
TGCGCCAGCAGCACCAGCGGGGCCTCGGATACGCAGTATTTT
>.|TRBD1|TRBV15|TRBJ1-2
CATSRDSAVAGGFNGYTF
TGTGCCACCAGCAGAGATTCCGCGGTGGCAGGGGGTTTCAATGGCTACACCTTC
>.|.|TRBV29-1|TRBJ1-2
CSVALASYGYTF
TGCAGCGTTGCGTTGGCATCCTATGGCTACACCTTC
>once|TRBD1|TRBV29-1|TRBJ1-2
CSVGLEAGGDGYTF
TGCAGCGTTGGGTTGGAAGCAGGGGGTGACGGCTACACCTTC
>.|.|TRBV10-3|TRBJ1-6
CAISESKSDYSPLHF
TGTGCCATCAGTGAGTCGAAGTCAGACTATTCACCCCTCCACTTT
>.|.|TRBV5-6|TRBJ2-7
CASSPRGYEQYF
TGTGCCAGCAGCCCCCGGGGGTACGAGCAGTACTTC
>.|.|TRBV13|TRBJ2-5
CASSLVGQGVHQETQYF
TGTGCCAGCAGCTTAGTAGGGCAGGGCGTTCACCAAGAGACCCAGTACTTC
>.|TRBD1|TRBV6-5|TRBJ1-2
CASSFRQGHGYTF
TGTGCCAGCAGTTTCCGACAGGGGCATGGCTACACCTTC
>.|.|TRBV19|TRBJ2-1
CASRAQGGSSYNEQFF
TGTGCCAGTAGGGCCCAGGGGGGGAGCTCCTACAATGAGCAGTTCTTC